These 27 T cell receptor beta chains came from one sample sequenced in a study of T cells in Graves' hyperthyroidism and ophthalmopathy. There were TCR beta CDR3 regions amplified from RNA transcripts. The TCR CDR3 was amplified in a first-round RT-PCR using the HTBI primer set. TCRdb analysed the multiplex PCR reads with MiXCR anew, one entry per CDR3 protein. The sample holds a few hundred thousand distinct CDR3 sequences, around 16% seen once. Sequences were obtained from blood. The receptors shown here come from a woman between 18 and 29 years old with Graves' hyperthyroidism that later progressed to Graves' ophthalmopathy.

There are many counts of this clonotype. V and J are TRBV20-1 and TRBJ2-7, with 10 bases identical to TRBD1. The germline V gene has CDR1 DFQATT and CDR2 SNEGSKA (reference sequence). V was pared by 5 bases and J by 4 bases, with 8 bases of the junction left unmatched. This CDR3 spans 14 amino acids. The CDR3 loop reads CSAWRQGASYEQYF. The DNA of the CDR3 is TGCAGTGCTTGGAGACAGGGGGCATCGTACGAGCAGTACTTC.

This clonotype has a count of ten or more. The J gene is TRBJ1-1, the V gene TRBV30; TRBD1 might be the D (5 bases). The V gene's germline CDR1 is GTSNPN and CDR2 SVGIG (reference sequence). V lost 0 bases to trimming and J lost 4 bases, with 12 bases between them. The CDR3 covers 14 residues. In DNA form, the CDR3 reads TGTGCCTGGAGTGTATTGGGGGTTGGCACTGAAGCTTTCTTT. Translation gives CAWSVLGVGTEAFF. Full variable domain (rest looked up from reference TRBV30 and TRBJ1-1): SQTIHQWPATLVQPVGSPLSLECTVEGTSNPNLYWYRQAAGRGLQLLFYSVGIGQISSEVPQNLSASRPQDRQFILSSKKLLLSDSGFYLCAWSVLGVGTEAFFGQGTRLTVV.

The chain is built from TRBV7-6 and TRBJ2-7, with 14 positions matching TRBD2. With V trimmed by 5 bases and J by 4 bases, 10 bases remained unmatched. This CDR3 has 17 amino acids. Germline CDR1 SGHVS, CDR2 FNYEAQ. CDR3 loop: CASSLGLAGESLYEQYF. CDR3 DNA: TGTGCCAGCAGCCTGGGACTAGCGGGAGAGAGTTTATACGAGCAGTACTTC.

There are a few counts of this clonotype. The chain carries TRBV6-2 or TRBV6-3 and TRBJ1-5, with D possibly being TRBD1 (6 bases). The germline V gene has CDR1 MNHEY and CDR2 SVGEGT. Trimming took 5 bases from V and 3 from J, leaving 14 bases between them. The CDR3 runs to 15 residues. The chain's CDR3 is CASSHKTGPNQPQHF. The CDR3 DNA reads TGTGCCAGCAGTCACAAAACAGGGCCCAATCAGCCCCAGCATTTT.

This chain connects TRBV28 to TRBJ2-5, with 13 nucleotides matching TRBD2. This CDR3 is built from 17 residues. V trimming: 2 bases; J trimming: 4 bases; junction bases outside the gene matches: 7. CDR1 is MDHEN, CDR2 SYDVKM, per germline. The CDR3 DNA reads as TGTGCCAGCAGTTTAATGATCGGACTAGCGGGAGCAGAGACCCAGTACTTC. Amino acids: CASSLMIGLAGAETQYF.

This clonotype appeared a single time. In DNA, the CDR3 is TGTGCCAGCAGTGGGGGGGCAGCCGGCCAAGAGACCCAGTACTTC. This sequence encodes CASSGGAAGQETQYF. V gene TRBV28 combines with J gene TRBJ2-5, with D perhaps TRBD2 (7 bases). There are 15 residues in the CDR3. From germline, CDR1 is MDHEN and CDR2 SYDVKM. V shed 5 bases and J shed 1 base, with 14 bases lying between them. The whole variable domain, remainder taken from reference TRBV28 and TRBJ2-5, is DVKVTQSSRYLVKRTGEKVFLECVQDMDHENMFWYRQDPGLGLRLIYFSYDVKMKEKGDIPEGYSVSREKKERFSLILESASTNQTSMYLCASSGGAAGQETQYFGPGTRLLVL.

The gene calls are TRBV28 and TRBJ1-5; 7 nucleotides match TRBD1. Germline assignment: CDR1 MDHEN and CDR2 SYDVKM. The CDR3 has 17 amino acids. V gave up 8 bases and J gave up 4 bases; unmatched junction bases: 17. In DNA, the CDR3 is TGTGCCAGCTCCCCTCCGCAGGGACAGCTCTTTAATCAGCCCCAGCATTTT. It specifies CASSPPQGQLFNQPQHF. Variable domain in full (rest from reference TRBV28 and TRBJ1-5): DVKVTQSSRYLVKRTGEKVFLECVQDMDHENMFWYRQDPGLGLRLIYFSYDVKMKEKGDIPEGYSVSREKKERFSLILESASTNQTSMYLCASSPPQGQLFNQPQHFGDGTRLSIL.

This sequence joins TRBV4-3 and TRBJ2-6; no definite D call. This CDR3 region has 17 residues. V was clipped by 0 bases and J by 0 bases, with 9 bases between them. Germline lookup yields CDR1 LGHNA and CDR2 YSLEER. CDR3 nucleotides: TGCGCCAGCAGCCAAGAAACACGGGCCTCTGGGGCCAACGTCCTGACTTTC. Its translation: CASSQETRASGANVLTF.

At least ten counts were recorded for this clonotype. The V call is TRBV18, the J call TRBJ1-1; D gene unclear. Germline lookup yields CDR1 KGHSH and CDR2 LQKENI. With 6 bases removed from V and 2 bases from J, the gap between germline ends came to 13 bases. The CDR3 sequence is 14 residues long. Written as DNA, the CDR3 is TGTGCCAGCTCCCCCTCCGGAAAAAACACTGAAGCTTTCTTT. As protein: CASSPSGKNTEAFF.

This clonotype was recorded many times. The chain combines TRBV29-1 with TRBJ1-2; maybe TRBD1 (5 bases). Germline-derived CDR1 and CDR2 are SQVTM and ANQGSEA. The CDR3 is made up of 12 amino acids. The ends were cut back, 6 bases at V and 1 base at J, with 9 bases in the middle. Here the CDR3 reads CSVDRYNYGYTF. CDR3 in DNA: TGCAGCGTCGACAGATATAACTATGGCTACACCTTC.

The V and J genes are TRBV5-1 and TRBJ2-1, with TRBD2 identical over 7 bases. The trim removed 0 bases at V and 5 bases at J, leaving 8 bases unmatched. CDR3 length equals 16 residues. Germline V gene sequence: CDR1 SGHRS, CDR2 YFSETQ. CDR3 DNA: TGCGCCAGCAGCTTGGCCCGGCGGGAGAGGGACAATGAGCAGTTCTTC. Translating it yields CASSLARRERDNEQFF.

In its sample, this clonotype was seen a few times. The chain couples TRBV9 to TRBJ2-5; D tentatively reads TRBD1 or TRBD2 (5 bases each). The CDR3 has 14 amino acids. Germline CDR1 SGDLS, CDR2 YYNGEE. V shed 4 bases and J shed 2 bases, with 12 bases lying between them. Written as DNA, the CDR3 is TGTGCCAGCAGCCCACGGGACGCTCAAGAGACCCAGTACTTC. Translation: CASSPRDAQETQYF.

This clonotype was seen many times. V gene TRBV28 combines with J gene TRBJ1-2, with unresolved D. The germline V and J ends were trimmed by 8 bases and 8 bases, with 18 bases remaining between them. Germline CDR1 and CDR2: MDHEN and SYDVKM. The CDR3 contains 13 residues. This CDR3 reads CASGLGGPTGYTF. DNA of the CDR3: TGTGCCAGCGGCCTTGGAGGGCCCACGGGCTACACCTTC.

This chain links TRBV5-1 with TRBJ2-1, with D possibly being TRBD2 (5 bases). The CDR3 has 16 residues. Germline assignment: CDR1 SGHRS and CDR2 YFSETQ. V lost 0 bases and J 5 bases, leaving 15 bases between the germline ends. CDR3 in amino acids: CASSLDGKLSDNEQFF. For the CDR3, the DNA is TGCGCCAGCAGCTTGGACGGGAAACTGAGTGACAATGAGCAGTTCTTC.

This rearrangement joins TRBV19 to TRBJ2-2, with 7 bases lining up with TRBD2. The germline CDR1 and CDR2 sequences are LNHDA and SQIVND (reference sequence). This CDR3 has 13 residues. Unmatched junction bases numbered 2, after V lost 8 bases and J lost 2 bases. The CDR3 bases are TGTGCCAGTCAGCGGGGCAACACCGGGGAGCTGTTTTTT. This sequence encodes CASQRGNTGELFF. The variable domain in full, completed from reference TRBV19 and TRBJ2-2, reads DGGITQSPKYLFRKEGQNVTLSCEQNLNHDAMYWYRQDPGQGLRLIYYSQIVNDFQKGDIAEGYSVSREKKESFPLTVTSAQKNPTAFYLCASQRGNTGELFFGEGSRLTVL.

This clonotype appeared many times. The rearrangement uses TRBV12-3 or TRBV12-4 and TRBJ2-1; 9 bases are shared with TRBD2. J was trimmed by 4 bases and V by 4 bases; bases with no gene match: 11. This CDR3 has 17 amino acids. The CDR3 loop is CASSSGPSGNRYNEQFF. In nucleotides, the CDR3 is TGTGCCAGCAGTTCGGGGCCTAGCGGGAATAGGTACAATGAGCAGTTCTTC.

The genes are TRBV18 and TRBJ2-5; D ambiguous. The ends were cut back, 2 bases at V and 2 bases at J, with 9 bases in the middle. Germline V gives CDR1 KGHSH, CDR2 LQKENI. The CDR3 is made up of 14 amino acids. Here the CDR3 reads CASSPRRGQETQYF. The CDR3, as DNA: TGTGCCAGCTCACCAAGGCGCGGACAAGAGACCCAGTACTTC.

J is TRBJ2-2 and V is TRBV6-4; 7 positions agree with TRBD2. Germline values: CDR1 MRHNA, CDR2 SNTAGT. V lost 6 bases to trimming and J lost 6 bases; unmatched junction nucleotides: 10. The CDR3 length is 15 residues. As DNA, the CDR3 is TGTGCCAGCAGCGGAGAAGCGGGAAACTCCGGGGAGCTGTTTTTT. This encodes CASSGEAGNSGELFF.

This clonotype was detected many times. The chain couples TRBV18 to TRBJ2-1, with D hard to call. The CDR3 contains 14 residues. The V gene's germline CDR1 is KGHSH and CDR2 LQKENI. With 1 base removed from V and 5 bases from J, the gap between germline ends came to 9 bases. CDR3 nucleotide sequence: TGTGCCAGCTCACCACTGTCCGGAAACAATGAGCAGTTCTTC. Encoded protein: CASSPLSGNNEQFF.

This clonotype came up many times. The chain combines TRBV27 with TRBJ2-7, with D unclear. The CDR3 sequence is 13 residues long. The V end was cut by 5 bases, the J end by 2 bases, with 10 bases between. In germline, CDR1 is MNHEY, CDR2 SMNVEV (reference sequence). The CDR3 spells CASSPSPPYEQYF. CDR3 DNA: TGTGCCAGCAGTCCCTCCCCCCCCTACGAGCAGTACTTC.

In its sample, this clonotype was seen many times. This chain connects TRBV2 to TRBJ2-2; D is perhaps TRBD2 (5 bases). Germline lookup yields CDR1 SNHLY and CDR2 FYNNEI. This CDR3 is built from 12 residues. V was trimmed by 8 bases and J by 6 bases, leaving 10 bases between them. Written as DNA, the CDR3 is TGTGCCAGCGGGAGTCACGCCGGGGAGCTGTTTTTT. The encoded protein is CASGSHAGELFF. Looking up the rest from reference TRBV2 and TRBJ2-2 gives the full variable domain: EPEVTQTPSHQVTQMGQEVILRCVPISNHLYFYWYRQILGQKVEFLVSFYNNEISEKSEIFDDQFSVERPDGSNFTLKIRSTKLEDSAMYFCASGSHAGELFFGEGSRLTVL.

This clonotype was recorded many times. This chain uses TRBV28 with TRBJ1-6; 7 nucleotides match TRBD1. This CDR3 region has 15 residues. V trimming: 7 bases; J trimming: 11 bases; junction bases outside the gene matches: 14. Germline assignment: CDR1 MDHEN and CDR2 SYDVKM. The CDR3 DNA reads as TGTGCCAGCAAAGAGGGACAGTCGGTGAATCCACCCCTCCACTTT. Protein sequence: CASKEGQSVNPPLHF.

This clonotype was picked up many times. V gene TRBV30 combines with J gene TRBJ2-7; TRBD1 aligns across 8 bases. CDR1 is GTSNPN, CDR2 SVGIG, per germline (reference sequence). There are 13 residues in the CDR3. J was trimmed by 7 bases and V by 2 bases; bases with no gene match: 7. The CDR3 nucleotides read TGTGCCTGGAGTTTTGGCAGGGGGCGAGAGCAGTACTTC. This encodes CAWSFGRGREQYF.

At least ten counts were recorded for this clonotype. Here the CDR3 DNA reads TGTGCCAGCAGCTTAGGGGCGGGGCCTGCGGTTGAGCAGTACTTC. Protein: CASSLGAGPAVEQYF. This chain uses TRBV13 with TRBJ2-7, with D possibly TRBD2 on 6 matching bases. Germline values: CDR1 PRHDT, CDR2 FYEKMQ (reference sequence). The CDR3 has 15 residues. V was pared by 0 bases and J by 7 bases, with 16 bases between.

This clonotype came up many times. V and J are TRBV28 and TRBJ2-5; 8 positions match TRBD2. The CDR3 has 17 residues. From germline, CDR1 is MDHEN and CDR2 SYDVKM. V dropped 4 bases and J dropped 4; count of bases not matched to a gene: 14. The CDR3 is CASSSSIAGRELETQYF. The CDR3 DNA sequence: TGTGCCAGCAGTTCCTCCATAGCGGGACGGGAGCTAGAGACCCAGTACTTC.

This clonotype came up a few times. The rearrangement uses TRBV7-2 and TRBJ1-5; 10 positions agree with TRBD1. The ends lost 5 bases at V and 6 bases at J; junction bases unmatched: 10. The CDR3 totals 16 residues. Germline V lookup: CDR1 SGHTA, CDR2 FQGNSA. CDR3 sequence (DNA): TGTGCCAGCAGCCCACCAGGACAGGGGGTTGCTCAGCCCCAGCATTTT. Residues: CASSPPGQGVAQPQHF. The variable domain in full, with the rest retrieved from reference TRBV7-2 and TRBJ1-5, is GAGVSQSPSNKVTEKGKDVELRCDPISGHTALYWYRQSLGQGLEFLIYFQGNSAPDKSGLPSDRFSAERTGGSVSTLTIQRTQQEDSAVYLCASSPPGQGVAQPQHFGDGTRLSIL.

There are many counts of this clonotype. The gene calls are TRBV9 and TRBJ2-7, with TRBD2 matching over 10 bases. The CDR3 is made up of 15 amino acids. In germline, CDR1 is SGDLS, CDR2 YYNGEE. Trimming removed 3 bases from V and 2 bases from J; junction bases left unmatched: 5. CDR3 in amino acids: CASSAGLAETYEQYF. DNA of the CDR3: TGTGCCAGCAGCGCTGGACTAGCGGAGACCTACGAGCAGTACTTC. Supplemented by reference TRBV9 and TRBJ2-7, the full variable domain reads DSGVTQTPKHLITATGQRVTLRCSPRSGDLSVYWYQQSLDQGLQFLIQYYNGEERAKGNILERFSAQQFPDLHSELNLSSLELGDSALYFCASSAGLAETYEQYFGPGTRLTVT.